One sample yielded the 16 T cell receptor beta chains listed below, sequenced in a study of T cell clonality in common variable immunodeficiency. Only in-frame clones appear in the TCRdb table, and some are missing; sequencing was by immunoSEQ multiplex PCR. Recorded here are fewer than 75,000 clones, none singletons. Sequenced sample: peripheral blood mononuclear cells. These receptors were collected from a person aged 18 to 69 in good health.

This clone has ten or more counts. The read halts 3 residues ahead of the CDR3 end, with the missing end drawn from the germline J gene. The chain couples TRBV4-2 to TRBJ1-6; 7 bases are shared with TRBD1. V was clipped by 4 bases and J by 4 bases; unmatched bases: 7. CDR1 is LGHNA, CDR2 YNFKEQ, per germline. The CDR3 spans 16 residues. The chain's CDR3 is CASSPKTGVYNSPLHF. The part of the CDR3 DNA that was read is TGTGCCAGCAGCCCCAAAACAGGGGTGTATAATTCACCC.

In its sample, this clone was seen many times. The CDR3 end is not reached by the read, which stops 3 residues before it; the germline J gene fills it in. The chain uses TRBV20-1 and TRBJ1-4, with D unclear. The germline CDR1 and CDR2 sequences are DFQATT and SNEGSKA (reference sequence). Trimming left V 1 base short and J 5 bases short, with 8 bases between. CDR3 length: 13 residues. The sequenced CDR3 bases are TGCAGTGCTAGAGCTAGATCCAATGAAAAA. It yields the protein CSARARSNEK. The full-length CDR3 reads as CSARARSNEKLFF.

This clone was detected many times. The DNA ends 3 residues before the CDR3 does, and the rest of the CDR3 is filled in from the germline J gene. The chain joins TRBV5-1 to TRBJ1-4; perhaps TRBD1 as D (5 bases). The CDR3 is made up of 14 amino acids. With 0 bases removed from V and 7 bases from J, the gap between germline ends came to 10 bases. Germline CDR1 and CDR2: SGHRS and YFSETQ. CDR3 DNA (partial): TGCGCCAGCAGCTTGGCAGGGAGAGGTGAAAAA. Residues: CASSLAGRGEK. The whole CDR3 is CASSLAGRGEKLFF.

This clone was recorded many times. The read comes to an end 3 residues before the CDR3 does, leaving the germline J gene to fill in the end. The V gene is TRBV28, the J gene TRBJ2-7; 9 bases are a match to TRBD1. This CDR3 has 15 residues. V was clipped by 4 bases and J by 5 bases; unmatched bases: 9. Germline V lookup: CDR1 MDHEN, CDR2 SYDVKM. CDR3 DNA (partial): TGTGCCAGCAGTTCCGCCGGGACAGGGCTCCACGAG. Encoded protein: CASSSAGTGLHE. The complete CDR3 sequence is CASSSAGTGLHEQYF.

This clone was counted ten times or more. The sequenced fragment ends 3 residues before the CDR3 boundary, so the rest is inferred from the germline J gene. This rearrangement joins TRBV30 to TRBJ2-3; 7 nucleotides align to TRBD2. The V segment lost 3 bases and the J segment 3 bases; nucleotides outside the gene matches: 9. The CDR3 contains 15 residues. Germline assignment: CDR1 GTSNPN and CDR2 SVGIG (reference sequence). Here the CDR3 reads CAWSETGTITDTQYF. The DNA read from the CDR3 is TGTGCCTGGAGCGAAACCGGGACTATTACAGATACG.

This clone was counted only a few times. The CDR3 extends 3 residues past the end of the read, so its final part is completed from the germline J gene. The V gene is TRBV6-1, the J gene TRBJ2-2, with 9 bases lining up with TRBD2. CDR3 length: 15 amino acids. Germline V gene data show CDR1 as MNHNS and CDR2 as SASEGT. With V trimmed by 2 bases and J by 5 bases, 3 bases remained unmatched. CDR3 protein: CASSERLAETGELFF. The sequenced CDR3 bases are TGTGCCAGCAGTGAACGACTAGCGGAAACCGGGGAG.

In its sample, this clone was seen many times. From the germline J gene comes the end of the CDR3, since the read stops 3 residues before it. The gene calls are TRBV2 and TRBJ2-7; 11 nucleotides line up with TRBD2. The CDR3 is 16 residues long. V shed 6 bases, J shed 3 bases, and the junction held 10 bases outside the gene matches. CDR1 is SNHLY, CDR2 FYNNEI, per germline. CDR3 in amino acids: CASRGLRLAGGYEQYF. The sequenced CDR3 bases are TGTGCCAGCAGGGGGTTAAGGCTAGCGGGAGGCTACGAG.

At least ten counts were recorded for this clone. The sequence runs out 3 residues before the end of the CDR3; the remainder is reconstructed from the germline J gene. The chain uses TRBV20-1 and TRBJ2-3, with 7 bases matching TRBD2. The ends lost 6 bases at V and 8 bases at J; junction bases unmatched: 14. The V gene's germline CDR1 is DFQATT and CDR2 SNEGSKA (reference sequence). The CDR3 sequence is 14 residues long. The CDR3 here is CSAVPGLSIGTQYF. The DNA read from the CDR3 is TGCAGTGCCGTACCGGGACTATCCATTGGTACG.

A note on this clone: The read comes to an end 3 residues before the CDR3 does, leaving the germline J gene to fill in the end. The rearrangement links TRBV11-1 to TRBJ2-7, with a possible D match to TRBD2 (6 bases). Germline values: CDR1 SGHAT, CDR2 FQDESV (reference sequence). The CDR3 totals 12 residues. V dropped 8 bases and J dropped 6 bases, with 14 bases sitting between them. Incomplete CDR3 DNA: TGTGCCAGCGGGGTCGGGACTGCCGAG. It is translated as CASGVGTAE. The whole CDR3 protein is CASGVGTAEQYF.

Ten or more counts support this clone. The read is 3 residues too short to cover the CDR3 end, so that end is filled in from the germline J gene. The chain combines TRBV20-1 with TRBJ1-2; 9 bases map to TRBD1. The CDR3 is made up of 14 amino acids. Germline lookup yields CDR1 DFQATT and CDR2 SNEGSKA (reference sequence). CDR3 in amino acids: CSAREPGQGSRYTF. The sequenced part of the CDR3 DNA is TGCAGTGCTAGAGAGCCCGGACAGGGGTCGCGC.

This clone was detected many times. Coverage ceases 3 residues before the CDR3 finishes, and the germline J gene fills in the end. The same CDR3 is also encoded by other DNA sequences in this sample. The chain joins TRBV6-1 to TRBJ2-7; D remains unclear. Germline CDR1 MNHNS, CDR2 SASEGT. This CDR3 contains 13 residues. The ends were cut back, 2 bases at V and 1 base at J, with 6 bases in the middle. Partial CDR3 DNA: TGTGCCAGCAGTGAAAACAGTTCCTACGAG. It specifies CASSENSSYE. The entire CDR3 protein is CASSENSSYEQYF.

This clone was detected ten times or more. The missing CDR3 end, 3 residues past where the read stops, is filled in from the germline J gene. This sequence joins TRBV18 and TRBJ1-5; 9 bases align to TRBD1. The CDR3 has 18 residues. Germline assignment: CDR1 KGHSH and CDR2 LQKENI. Trimming at V came to 3 bases and at J to 1 base, leaving 10 bases not matched to a gene. The DNA read from the CDR3 is TGTGCCAGCTCACCCGTGACAGGGGGTCCGGGAAGCAATCAGCCC. It encodes CASSPVTGGPGSNQP. The full CDR3 is CASSPVTGGPGSNQPQHF.

This clone was detected many times. The CDR3 end falls 3 residues outside the read, so it is completed with the germline J gene. The chain has TRBV18 and TRBJ1-1; perhaps TRBD1 as D (5 bases). V lost 1 base and J 0 bases, leaving 9 bases between the germline ends. Germline CDR1 KGHSH, CDR2 LQKENI. The CDR3 has 15 amino acids. CDR3 DNA, as far as it was read: TGTGCCAGCTCACCACAGGGGCTGCTGAACACTGAA. Amino acids: CASSPQGLLNTE. The entire CDR3 protein reads CASSPQGLLNTEAFF.

This clone occurred many times. The CDR3 is cut off 3 residues early in the read; its end comes from the germline J gene. The chain is built from TRBV19 and TRBJ2-3, with 8 bases aligning to TRBD1. The CDR3 is 16 residues long. Germline CDR1 and CDR2: LNHDA and SQIVND (reference sequence). J lost 2 bases, V lost 5 bases, and 9 bases had no gene match. Incomplete CDR3 DNA: TGTGCCAGTAGTTCGAGAGACAGGGGCAACACAGATACG. Translated: CASSSRDRGNTDT. The entire CDR3 protein reads CASSSRDRGNTDTQYF.

This clone was seen repeatedly, ten times or more. The read falls 3 residues short of the CDR3 end, and the missing part is taken from the germline J gene. The rearrangement uses TRBV29-1 and TRBJ1-2; 8 bases line up with TRBD1. CDR1 SQVTM and CDR2 ANQGSEA come from the germline V gene. CDR3 length: 13 residues. V gave up 6 bases and J gave up 4 bases; unmatched junction bases: 7. This CDR3 is CSVKQGVGYGYTF. The sequenced part of the CDR3 DNA is TGCAGCGTGAAACAGGGGGTGGGCTATGGC.

In its sample, this clone was seen many times. The CDR3 extends 3 residues past the end of the read, so its final part is completed from the germline J gene. The V call is TRBV7-9, the J call TRBJ2-1; possible D gene TRBD1, 5 bases. V shed 3 bases and J shed 4 bases, with 10 bases lying between them. From germline, CDR1 is SEHNR and CDR2 FQNEAQ (reference sequence). This CDR3 comprises 14 residues. Incomplete CDR3 DNA: TGTGCCAGCAGCTTGATCCAGGGTTACAATGAG. Protein: CASSLIQGYNE. The entire CDR3 protein is CASSLIQGYNEQFF. Combining the CDR3 with reference TRBV7-9 and TRBJ2-1 gives the whole variable domain DTGVSQNPRHKITKRGQNVTFRCDPISEHNRLYWYRQTLGQGPEFLTYFQNEAQLEKSRLLSDRFSAERPKGSFSTLEIQRTEQGDSAMYLCASSLIQGYNEQFFGPGTRLTVL.